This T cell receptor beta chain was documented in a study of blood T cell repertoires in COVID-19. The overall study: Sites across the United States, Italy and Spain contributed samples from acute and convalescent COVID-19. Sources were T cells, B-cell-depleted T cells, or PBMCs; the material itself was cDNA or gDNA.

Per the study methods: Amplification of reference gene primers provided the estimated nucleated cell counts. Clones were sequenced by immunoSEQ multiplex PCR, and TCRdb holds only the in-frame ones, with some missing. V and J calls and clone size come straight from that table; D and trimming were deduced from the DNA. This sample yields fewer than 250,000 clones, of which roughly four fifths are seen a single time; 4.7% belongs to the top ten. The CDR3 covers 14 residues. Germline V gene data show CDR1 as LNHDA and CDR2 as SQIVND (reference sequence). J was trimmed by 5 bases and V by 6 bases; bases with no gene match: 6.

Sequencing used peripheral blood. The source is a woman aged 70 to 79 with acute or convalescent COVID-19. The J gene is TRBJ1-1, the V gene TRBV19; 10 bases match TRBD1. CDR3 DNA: TGTGCCAGTAGCCTGGACAGGGGGGGAACTGAAGCTTTCTTT. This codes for CASSLDRGGTEAFF.